This T cell receptor (beta chain) was profiled in a study of cytomegalovirus exposure and HLA in healthy donors. Study-wide results and caveats: By HLA locus, TCR association rates varied in a later analysis, with DRB1 showing the most and HLA-C the fewest.

In regard to this clone: Its matching antigen is unknown.

With 60 Vbeta and 13 Jbeta primers, the PCR was carried out. The repertoire was sequenced with immunoSEQ multiplex PCR; TCRdb's copy has only in-frame clones and lacks some. The sample includes about 110,000 clones, around 67% of them seen just once. This clonotype was sampled from a woman between 40 and 50 years old in good health and CMV-seropositive. Material for sequencing was PBMCs.

The CDR3 loop reads CSSRGQVAYNEQFF. The CDR3 region has the DNA TGCAGCTCGCGCGGACAGGTAGCCTACAATGAGCAGTTCTTC. The chain is built from TRBV29-1 and TRBJ2-1; TRBD1 aligns across 7 bases. J was trimmed by 2 bases and V by 8 bases; bases with no gene match: 9. The length of the CDR3 is 14 residues. Per the germline V gene, CDR1 is SQVTM and CDR2 is ANQGSEA.